The present T cell receptor (beta chain) was sequenced within a study of shared clonotypes between healthy human individuals. Notes on this clone: Its matching antigen is unknown.

Notes on the study in general: Naive subsets, compared against memory subsets, generally had larger estimated richness values.

The assay was immunoSEQ multiplex PCR, and TCRdb's table has in-frame clones only and misses some. Of some 1,900,000 clones in the sample, about 94% were seen once. The junction had 5 bases not matched to a gene; V was cut back by 4 bases and J by 2 bases. The CDR3 spans 16 residues. Germline V lookup: CDR1 SGHDT, CDR2 YYEEEE. Naivety among CD8 cells was defined by CD45RO negativity and positive CCR7 selection, thereby excluding terminally differentiated effector memory CD45RA+ cells. Healthy HIV-negative adults without recent acute infections or vaccinations served as donors. The sequenced sample was naive CD8+ T cells sorted from blood. This receptor was taken from a man aged 18-30 years in good health. The chain couples TRBV5-6 to TRBJ2-3; 12 nucleotides match TRBD2. The CDR3 DNA reads as TGTGCCAGCAGCACCTGGACTAGCGGGGTCACAGATACGCAGTATTTT. Protein: CASSTWTSGVTDTQYF.